Sequencing of this T cell receptor (beta chain) was carried out in a study of shared clonotypes between healthy human individuals. A single count supports this clone. Produced via immunoSEQ multiplex PCR; TCRdb's table is partial and in-frame only. The sample shows about 2.4 million clones, approximately 92% of them seen only once. Trimming cost V 11 bases and J 7 bases; bases outside gene matches: 10. This CDR3 region has 13 residues. CDR1 and CDR2 (germline): ENHRY, SYGVKD. The chain has TRBV10-3 and TRBJ1-4; TRBD1 matches 7 bases. This TCR was sampled from a man in his late teens or twenties in good health. The sequenced sample was naive CD4+ T cells sorted from blood. Subset in this sample: CD45RA+ positively selected. The CDR3 is CASKGGTAEKLFF. Here the CDR3 DNA reads TGTGCCTCCAAGGGAGGGACAGCTGAAAAACTGTTTTTT.